The TCR beta chain described here comes from a study of blood T cell repertoires in COVID-19. Study-level background: The samples span acute and convalescent COVID-19 from the United States, Italy and Spain.

Per the authors' pipeline: Amplified reference gene primers provided the basis for estimating nucleated cell counts. Repertoires were generated with immunoSEQ multiplex PCR, while TCRdb's copy carries only in-frame clones and drops some. The DNA was the basis for D and trimming; V, J and clone size are from that table. This table has fewer than 350,000 clones, about 91% appearing once. In the case of this clone: Other DNA sequences in this sample translate to the same CDR3.

The origin of this receptor is a man aged 25-40 years with COVID-19, enrolled during active disease. The sequencing sample was made of peripheral blood.

CDR3 DNA sequence: TGTGCCAGTAGCCCGGGACAGAACTATGGCTACACCTTC. It codes for CASSPGQNYGYTF. This rearrangement joins TRBV19 to TRBJ1-2; TRBD1 aligns across 7 bases. Germline assignment: CDR1 LNHDA and CDR2 SQIVND (reference sequence). V was pared by 6 bases and J by 2 bases, with 3 bases of the junction left unmatched. The CDR3 consists of 13 residues.